These T cell receptor beta chains were read from a single sample in a study of blood T cell repertoires in COVID-19. The method was immunoSEQ multiplex PCR; TCRdb's version includes in-frame clones alone and lacks a portion of them. The sample consists of hundreds of thousands of clones, 85% to 90% of them appearing once. The sample consisted of PBMCs or T cells enriched from blood (not recorded which). Source of these receptors: a man younger than 45 who had recovered from COVID-19. Each CDR3 is given with its conserved first and last residue. Each record gives: J gene, V gene, D gene, clone size, CDR3 DNA, CDR3 protein. D genes are given only for firm matches. Some rows have no size entry. The others give once, few or many, or a class for an expanded clone.

j_gene: TRBJ1-5
v_gene: TRBV6-5
d_gene: -
abundance: -
CDR3nt: TGTGCCAGCAGTCCCCGGGGAGGGGATCAGCCCCAGCATTTT
CDR3aa: CASSPRGGDQPQHF

j_gene: TRBJ2-3
v_gene: TRBV28
d_gene: TRBD1
abundance: once
CDR3nt: TGTGCCAGCTGGGGACAGGGGATAGATACGCAGTATTTT
CDR3aa: CASWGQGIDTQYF

j_gene: TRBJ1-2
v_gene: TRBV7-9
d_gene: -
abundance: -
CDR3nt: TGTGCCAGCAGCCACGAGCTCGAAGCCGCCTACACCTTC
CDR3aa: CASSHELEAAYTF

j_gene: TRBJ1-1
v_gene: TRBV14
d_gene: -
abundance: -
CDR3nt: TGTGCCAGCAGCCATGAGGGGGAAGTACTGAACACTGAAGCTTTCTTT
CDR3aa: CASSHEGEVLNTEAFF

j_gene: TRBJ2-1
v_gene: TRBV9
d_gene: TRBD2
abundance: -
CDR3nt: TGTGCCAGCAGCGTAGGAACTAGCGAATCCTCTCCCCATGAGCAGTTCTTC
CDR3aa: CASSVGTSESSPHEQFF

j_gene: TRBJ2-7
v_gene: TRBV28
d_gene: -
abundance: once
CDR3nt: TGTGCCAGCAGTTTAATGGGCTATGCCTACGAGCAGTACTTC
CDR3aa: CASSLMGYAYEQYF

j_gene: TRBJ2-2
v_gene: TRBV7-2
d_gene: -
abundance: -
CDR3nt: TGTGCCAGCAGCTTAGCAAGCAGACTGAACACCGGGGAGCTGTTTTTT
CDR3aa: CASSLASRLNTGELFF

j_gene: TRBJ1-1
v_gene: TRBV3-1/TRBV3-2
d_gene: -
abundance: -
CDR3nt: TGTGCCAGCAGCCAAGCCGGGGGGGTTACTGAAGCTTTCTTT
CDR3aa: CASSQAGGVTEAFF

j_gene: TRBJ1-5
v_gene: TRBV28
d_gene: -
abundance: -
CDR3nt: TGTGCCAGCAGGCGGCCTAATCAGCCCCAGCATTTT
CDR3aa: CASRRPNQPQHF

j_gene: TRBJ2-7
v_gene: TRBV4-2
d_gene: TRBD1
abundance: -
CDR3nt: TGTGCCAGCAGCCACCCCACAGGGGTAGTCCACGAGCAGTACTTC
CDR3aa: CASSHPTGVVHEQYF

j_gene: TRBJ1-6
v_gene: TRBV7-9
d_gene: TRBD1
abundance: few
CDR3nt: TGTGCCAGCAGCTTAGGGGACAGAAGTTCACCCCTCCACTTT
CDR3aa: CASSLGDRSSPLHF

j_gene: TRBJ2-1
v_gene: TRBV7-2
d_gene: -
abundance: -
CDR3nt: TGTGCCAGCAGCTTCGCGGGAACCAACTCCTACAATGAGCAGTTCTTC
CDR3aa: CASSFAGTNSYNEQFF

j_gene: TRBJ2-1
v_gene: TRBV29-1
d_gene: TRBD1
abundance: -
CDR3nt: TGCAGCGTTGACTCTGGACAGGGCCACAATGAGCAGTTCTTC
CDR3aa: CSVDSGQGHNEQFF

j_gene: TRBJ2-7
v_gene: TRBV24-1
d_gene: -
abundance: -
CDR3nt: TGTGCCACCAGTGATGCAGGGCCCTCCTACGAGCAGTACTTC
CDR3aa: CATSDAGPSYEQYF

j_gene: TRBJ2-7
v_gene: TRBV5-1
d_gene: -
abundance: -
CDR3nt: TGCGCCAGCAGCTTGGAGCGGAGCCCCTCCTACGAGCAGTACTTC
CDR3aa: CASSLERSPSYEQYF

j_gene: TRBJ2-5
v_gene: TRBV5-1
d_gene: TRBD2
abundance: once
CDR3nt: TGCGCCAGCAGCTTGTCCGGACTAGCGGCCAATCAAGAGACCCAGTACTTC
CDR3aa: CASSLSGLAANQETQYF

j_gene: TRBJ1-6
v_gene: TRBV7-8
d_gene: TRBD1
abundance: -
CDR3nt: TGTGCCAGCAGCTTAGGGACAGGGAGTTATAATTCACCCCTCCACTTT
CDR3aa: CASSLGTGSYNSPLHF

j_gene: TRBJ2-7
v_gene: TRBV24-1
d_gene: TRBD1
abundance: -
CDR3nt: TGTGCCACCAGTGATTTGGGGACAGGGGGCTCCTACGAGCAGTACTTC
CDR3aa: CATSDLGTGGSYEQYF

j_gene: TRBJ2-6
v_gene: TRBV29-1
d_gene: TRBD1
abundance: -
CDR3nt: TGCAGCGCGGAGGACAGGTCCCGGGTGGGGGCCAACGTCCTGACTTTC
CDR3aa: CSAEDRSRVGANVLTF

j_gene: TRBJ2-2
v_gene: TRBV27
d_gene: TRBD1
abundance: -
CDR3nt: TGTGCCAGCAGTCAGCCACGGGACAGGGGACACACCGGGGAGCTGTTTTTT
CDR3aa: CASSQPRDRGHTGELFF

j_gene: TRBJ1-2
v_gene: TRBV2
d_gene: -
abundance: -
CDR3nt: TGTGCCAGCAGTGATGGGGCGTCAAACTATGGCTACACCTTC
CDR3aa: CASSDGASNYGYTF

j_gene: TRBJ2-1
v_gene: TRBV2
d_gene: TRBD2
abundance: -
CDR3nt: TGTGCCAGCAGGGGATCTAGCGGAGGGACCTACAATGAGCAGTTCTTC
CDR3aa: CASRGSSGGTYNEQFF

j_gene: TRBJ2-7
v_gene: TRBV7-9
d_gene: -
abundance: once
CDR3nt: TGTGCCAGCAGCTTTCTCTCCCGCGGGGGCACCTACGAGCAGTACTTC
CDR3aa: CASSFLSRGGTYEQYF

j_gene: TRBJ1-2
v_gene: TRBV18
d_gene: -
abundance: few
CDR3nt: TGTGCCAGCTCACCAAGACAGGACCCAGGAGATGGCTACACCTTC
CDR3aa: CASSPRQDPGDGYTF

j_gene: TRBJ2-7
v_gene: TRBV7-6
d_gene: TRBD2
abundance: -
CDR3nt: TGTGCCAGCAGCCCACGGACTAGCGGAGAATACGAGCAGTACTTC
CDR3aa: CASSPRTSGEYEQYF

j_gene: TRBJ2-7
v_gene: TRBV30
d_gene: -
abundance: once
CDR3nt: TGTGCCTGGAGTATTTACGAGGGTAGCTACGAGCAGTACTTC
CDR3aa: CAWSIYEGSYEQYF